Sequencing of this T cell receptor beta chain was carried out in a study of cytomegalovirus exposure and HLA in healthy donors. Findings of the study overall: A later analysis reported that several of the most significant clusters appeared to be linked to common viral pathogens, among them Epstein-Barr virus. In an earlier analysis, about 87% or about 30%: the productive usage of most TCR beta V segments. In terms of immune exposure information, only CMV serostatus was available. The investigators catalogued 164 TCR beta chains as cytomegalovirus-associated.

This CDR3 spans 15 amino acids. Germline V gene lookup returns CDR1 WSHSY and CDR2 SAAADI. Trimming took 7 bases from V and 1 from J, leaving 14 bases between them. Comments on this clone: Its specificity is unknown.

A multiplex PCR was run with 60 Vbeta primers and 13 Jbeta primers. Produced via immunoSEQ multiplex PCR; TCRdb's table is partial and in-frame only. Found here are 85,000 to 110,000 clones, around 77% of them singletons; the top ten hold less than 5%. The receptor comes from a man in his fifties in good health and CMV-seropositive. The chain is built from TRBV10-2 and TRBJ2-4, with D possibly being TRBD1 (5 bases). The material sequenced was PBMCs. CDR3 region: CASTKGRGAKNIQYF. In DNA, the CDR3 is TGCGCCAGCACGAAGGGGCGTGGGGCCAAAAACATTCAGTACTTC.